Sequencing of this T cell receptor beta chain was carried out in a study of blood T cell repertoires in COVID-19. Across the study: The origin of the acute and convalescent COVID-19 samples was the United States, Italy and Spain. Nucleic acid was either cDNA or gDNA, and it came from T cells, B-cell-depleted T cells, or PBMCs.

How the authors handled the data: Using reference gene primer amplification, nucleated cell counts were estimated. The method was immunoSEQ multiplex PCR; TCRdb's version includes in-frame clones alone and lacks a portion of them. Clone size and V and J calls were adopted from that table, with D and trimming inferred from the DNA. Of roughly 100,000 clones listed, approximately 88% are singletons. Per the germline V gene, CDR1 is SGHRS and CDR2 is YFSETQ. V was clipped by 2 bases and J by 5 bases, with 12 bases between them. The CDR3 runs 14 residues. The J gene is TRBJ2-3, the V gene TRBV5-1; a weak D match, TRBD1 (6 bases). The origin of this receptor is a human donor in a cohort sampled during active COVID-19. The sample comprised peripheral blood. CDR3 in amino acids: CASSFGQTRDTQYF. For the CDR3, the DNA is TGCGCCAGCAGCTTTGGACAGACGAGAGATACGCAGTATTTT.